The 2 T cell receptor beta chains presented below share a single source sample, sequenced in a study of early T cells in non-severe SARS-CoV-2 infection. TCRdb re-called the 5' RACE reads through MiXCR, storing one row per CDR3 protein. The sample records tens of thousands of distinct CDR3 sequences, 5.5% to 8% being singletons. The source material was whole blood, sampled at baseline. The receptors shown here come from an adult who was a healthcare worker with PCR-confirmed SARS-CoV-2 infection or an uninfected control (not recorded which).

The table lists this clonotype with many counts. The CDR3 nucleotides are TGTGCCAGCAGTCGTGACAGGGGTGCTGAAGCTTTCTTT. Amino acids: CASSRDRGAEAFF. The chain joins TRBV12-3 or TRBV12-4 to TRBJ1-1; 8 bases are shared with TRBD1. V shed 5 bases and J 6 bases; nucleotides not matched to a gene: 5. This CDR3 is built from 13 residues.

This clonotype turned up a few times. The CDR3 sequence is CASRVAGQETQYF. The DNA for the CDR3 is TGTGCCAGCAGAGTAGCGGGGCAAGAGACCCAGTACTTC. V usage is TRBV12-3 or TRBV12-4 and J usage is TRBJ2-5, with TRBD2 identical over 8 bases. V lost 6 bases and J lost 2; bases outside the gene matches: 2. The CDR3 totals 13 residues.